This T cell receptor (beta chain) was sequenced during a study of blood T cell repertoires in COVID-19. As for the study in general: Acute-phase and convalescent COVID-19 samples originated in the United States, Italy and Spain. The analysed material was cDNA or gDNA that came from T cells, B-cell-depleted T cells, or PBMCs.

The V gene end was trimmed by 1 base and the J gene end by 8 bases; junction bases not matched to a gene: 17. Germline CDR1 and CDR2: SGHRS and YFSETQ. The length of the CDR3 is 18 residues. In the authors' methods: From reference gene primer amplification, estimates of nucleated cell counts were derived. Sequencing used immunoSEQ multiplex PCR; TCRdb keeps in-frame clones, though not all of them. D and trimming were read from the DNA, whereas the V and J calls and clone size are those reported in that table. Here the sample spans hundreds of thousands of clones, around nine tenths being singletons. This sequence joins TRBV5-1 and TRBJ1-4, with 7 bases identical to TRBD1. This clonotype was sampled from a man in his 60s who had recovered from COVID-19. Sequencing was done on a sample of peripheral blood. The CDR3 DNA reads TGCGCCAGCAGCTTGAGGGGTCCGACACTAACACAGGGGGAAAAACTGTTTTTT. It yields the protein CASSLRGPTLTQGEKLFF.